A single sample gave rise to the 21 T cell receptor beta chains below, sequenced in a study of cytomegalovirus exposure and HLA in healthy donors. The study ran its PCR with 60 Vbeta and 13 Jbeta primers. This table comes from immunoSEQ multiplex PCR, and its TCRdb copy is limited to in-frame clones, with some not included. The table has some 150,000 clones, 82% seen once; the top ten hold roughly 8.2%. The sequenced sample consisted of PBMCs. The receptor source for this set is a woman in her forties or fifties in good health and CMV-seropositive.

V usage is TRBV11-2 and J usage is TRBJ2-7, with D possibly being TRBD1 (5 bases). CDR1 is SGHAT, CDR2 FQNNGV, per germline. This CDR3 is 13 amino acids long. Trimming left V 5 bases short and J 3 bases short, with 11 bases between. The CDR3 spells CASSPQGGYEQYF. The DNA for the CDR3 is TGTGCCAGCAGCCCGCAGGGTGGCTACGAGCAGTACTTC.

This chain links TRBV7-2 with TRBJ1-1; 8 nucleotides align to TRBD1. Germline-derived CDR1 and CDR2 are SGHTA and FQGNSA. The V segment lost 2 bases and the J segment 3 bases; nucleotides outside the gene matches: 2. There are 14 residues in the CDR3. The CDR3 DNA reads TGTGCCAGCAGCTTAAACAGGGGGGACACTGAAGCTTTCTTT. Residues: CASSLNRGDTEAFF.

The CDR3 nucleotides are TGTGCCAGCAACATGGTGGACAGGGGGCGTGAGCAGTACTTC. Residues: CASNMVDRGREQYF. The chain links TRBV28 to TRBJ2-7; TRBD1 matches 11 bases. V shed 7 bases and J 7 bases; nucleotides not matched to a gene: 9. The germline V gene has CDR1 MDHEN and CDR2 SYDVKM. The CDR3 covers 14 residues.

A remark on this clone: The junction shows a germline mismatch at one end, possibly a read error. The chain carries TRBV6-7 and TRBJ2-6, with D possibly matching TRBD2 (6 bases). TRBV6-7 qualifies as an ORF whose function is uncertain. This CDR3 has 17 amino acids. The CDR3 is CASSYPWRGSGANGLTF. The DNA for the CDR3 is TGTGCCAGCAGTTACCCGTGGAGGGGCTCTGGGGCCAACGGCCTGACTTTC.

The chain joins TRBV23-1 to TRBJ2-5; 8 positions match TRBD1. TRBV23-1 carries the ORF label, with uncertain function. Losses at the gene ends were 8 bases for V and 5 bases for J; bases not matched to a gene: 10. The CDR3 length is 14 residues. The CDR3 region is CASGPDRGGETQYF. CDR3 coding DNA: TGCGCCAGCGGCCCAGACAGGGGTGGGGAGACCCAGTACTTC.

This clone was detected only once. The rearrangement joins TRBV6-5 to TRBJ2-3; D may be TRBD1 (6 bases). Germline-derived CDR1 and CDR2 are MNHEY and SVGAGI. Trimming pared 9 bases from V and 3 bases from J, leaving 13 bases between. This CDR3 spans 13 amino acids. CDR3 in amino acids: CASHRASTDTQYF. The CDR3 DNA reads TGTGCCAGTCACAGGGCCTCGACAGATACGCAGTATTTT.

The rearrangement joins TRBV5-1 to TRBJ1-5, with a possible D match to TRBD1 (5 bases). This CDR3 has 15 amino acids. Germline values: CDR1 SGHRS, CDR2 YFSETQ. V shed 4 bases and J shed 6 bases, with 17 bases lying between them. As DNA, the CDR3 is TGCGCCAGCAGCGAACAAGGGGTCGGGGGTCAGCCCCAGCATTTT. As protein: CASSEQGVGGQPQHF.

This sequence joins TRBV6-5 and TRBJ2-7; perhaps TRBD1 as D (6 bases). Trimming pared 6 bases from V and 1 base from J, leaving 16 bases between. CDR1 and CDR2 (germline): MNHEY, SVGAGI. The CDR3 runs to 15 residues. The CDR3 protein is CASSPYATGSYEQYF. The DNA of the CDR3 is TGTGCCAGCAGCCCTTATGCGACAGGTTCCTACGAGCAGTACTTC.

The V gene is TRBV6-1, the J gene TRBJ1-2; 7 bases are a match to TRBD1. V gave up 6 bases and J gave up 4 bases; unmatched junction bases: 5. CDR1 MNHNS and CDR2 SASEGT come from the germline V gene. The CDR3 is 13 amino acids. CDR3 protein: CASRPGQSYGYTF. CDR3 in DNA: TGTGCCAGCAGGCCGGGACAGAGCTATGGCTACACCTTC.

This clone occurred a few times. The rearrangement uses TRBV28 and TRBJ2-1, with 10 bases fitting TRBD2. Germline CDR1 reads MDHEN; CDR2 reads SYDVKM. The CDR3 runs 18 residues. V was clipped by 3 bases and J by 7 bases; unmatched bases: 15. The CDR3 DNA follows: TGTGCCAGCAGTTTGCTCGGGGGCGGTAGCGGGAGGTTAAATGAGCAGTTCTTC. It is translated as CASSLLGGGSGRLNEQFF.

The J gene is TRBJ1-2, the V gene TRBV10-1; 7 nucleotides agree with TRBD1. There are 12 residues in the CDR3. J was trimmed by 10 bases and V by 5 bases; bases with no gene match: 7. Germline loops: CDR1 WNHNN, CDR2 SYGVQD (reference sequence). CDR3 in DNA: TGCGCCAGCAGTCCCGGGACAGACGTCTACACCTTC. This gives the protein CASSPGTDVYTF.

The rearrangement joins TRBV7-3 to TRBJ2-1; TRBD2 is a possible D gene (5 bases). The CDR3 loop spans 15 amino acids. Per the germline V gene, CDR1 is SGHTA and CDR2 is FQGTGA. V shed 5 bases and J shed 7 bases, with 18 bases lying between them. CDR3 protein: CASSLSRDEPNEQFF. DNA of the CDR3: TGTGCCAGCAGCCTATCCCGGGATGAACCAAATGAGCAGTTCTTC.

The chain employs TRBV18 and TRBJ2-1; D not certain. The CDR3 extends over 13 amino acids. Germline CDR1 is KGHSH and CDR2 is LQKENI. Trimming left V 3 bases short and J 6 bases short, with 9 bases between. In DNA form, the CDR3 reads TGTGCCAGCTCACCGCAGGCAGTCAATGAGCAGTTCTTC. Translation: CASSPQAVNEQFF.

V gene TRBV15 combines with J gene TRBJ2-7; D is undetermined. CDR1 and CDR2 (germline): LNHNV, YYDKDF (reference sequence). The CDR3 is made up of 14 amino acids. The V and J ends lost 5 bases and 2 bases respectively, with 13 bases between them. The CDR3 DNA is TGTGCCACCAGCGAGGCGGAATCCCCCTACGAGCAGTACTTC. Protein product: CATSEAESPYEQYF.

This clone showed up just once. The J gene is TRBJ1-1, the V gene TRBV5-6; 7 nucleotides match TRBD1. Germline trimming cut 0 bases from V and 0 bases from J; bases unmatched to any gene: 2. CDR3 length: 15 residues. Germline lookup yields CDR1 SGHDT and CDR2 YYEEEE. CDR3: CASSLVTGMNTEAFF. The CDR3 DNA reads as TGTGCCAGCAGCTTGGTGACAGGGATGAACACTGAAGCTTTCTTT. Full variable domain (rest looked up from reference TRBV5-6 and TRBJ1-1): DAGVTQSPTHLIKTRGQQVTLRCSPKSGHDTVSWYQQALGQGPQFIFQYYEEEERQRGNFPDRFSGHQFPNYSSELNVNALLLGDSALYLCASSLVTGMNTEAFFGQGTRLTVV.

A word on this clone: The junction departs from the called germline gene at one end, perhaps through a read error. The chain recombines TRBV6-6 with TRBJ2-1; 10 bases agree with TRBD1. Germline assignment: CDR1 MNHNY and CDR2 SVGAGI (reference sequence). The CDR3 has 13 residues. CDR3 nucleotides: TGTGCCAGCAGTTACTCCCCCGGGACAGGGGTAGTCTTC. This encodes CASSYSPGTGVVF.

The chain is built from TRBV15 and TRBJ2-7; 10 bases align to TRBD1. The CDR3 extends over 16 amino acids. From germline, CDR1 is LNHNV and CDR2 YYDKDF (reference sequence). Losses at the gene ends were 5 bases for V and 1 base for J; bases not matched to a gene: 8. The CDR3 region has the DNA TGTGCCACCAGCGCCCGTGACAGGGGGCTTTCCTACGAGCAGTACTTC. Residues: CATSARDRGLSYEQYF.

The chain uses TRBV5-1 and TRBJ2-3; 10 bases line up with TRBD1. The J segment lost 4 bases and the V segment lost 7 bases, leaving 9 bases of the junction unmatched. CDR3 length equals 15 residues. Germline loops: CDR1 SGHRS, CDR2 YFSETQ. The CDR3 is CASSTTGGIADTQYF. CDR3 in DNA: TGCGCCAGCTCGACGACAGGGGGCATCGCAGATACGCAGTATTTT.

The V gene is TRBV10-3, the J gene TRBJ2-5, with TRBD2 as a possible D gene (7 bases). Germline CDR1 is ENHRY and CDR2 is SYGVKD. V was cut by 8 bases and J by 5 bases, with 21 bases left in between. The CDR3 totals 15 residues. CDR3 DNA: TGTGCCATCTCCCCAGGGGCGGGAGCGGGGGAGACCCAGTACTTC. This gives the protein CAISPGAGAGETQYF.

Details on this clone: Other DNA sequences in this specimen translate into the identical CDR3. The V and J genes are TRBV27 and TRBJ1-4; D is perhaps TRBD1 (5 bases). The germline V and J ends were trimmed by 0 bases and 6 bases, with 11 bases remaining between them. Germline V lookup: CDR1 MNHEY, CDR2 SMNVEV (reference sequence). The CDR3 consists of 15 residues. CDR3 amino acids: CASSLSSWGDEKLFF. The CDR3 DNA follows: TGTGCCAGCAGTTTATCGAGTTGGGGCGATGAAAAACTGTTTTTT.

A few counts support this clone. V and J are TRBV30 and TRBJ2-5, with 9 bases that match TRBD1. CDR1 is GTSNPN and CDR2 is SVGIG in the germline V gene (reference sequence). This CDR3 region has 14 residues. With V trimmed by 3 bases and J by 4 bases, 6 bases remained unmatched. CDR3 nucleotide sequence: TGTGCCTGGAGAGACACAGGGGGCCGAGAGACCCAGTACTTC. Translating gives CAWRDTGGRETQYF.